The sequence of this T cell receptor (beta chain) was determined in a study of cytomegalovirus exposure and HLA in healthy donors. Healthy individuals who donated bone marrow served as the donors. 60 Vbeta and 13 Jbeta primers were used in PCR. Sequenced by immunoSEQ multiplex PCR; TCRdb stores in-frame clones only, minus some. The table has around 100,000 clones, 74% seen once; the top ten hold 4.8%. Trimming removed 0 bases from V and 4 bases from J, with 10 bases in between. The CDR3 length is 13 residues. Germline lookup yields CDR1 GTSNPN and CDR2 SVGIG (reference sequence). Input material: PBMCs. This chain connects TRBV30 to TRBJ2-7; D is perhaps TRBD1 (6 bases). The sequence was obtained from a man aged 25 to 45 in good health and CMV-seropositive. The CDR3 DNA reads as TGTGCCTGGAGTGTAGGGGGTGCGTACGAGCAGTACTTC. Its translation is CAWSVGGAYEQYF.